The sequence of this T cell receptor (beta chain) was determined in a study of cytomegalovirus exposure and HLA in healthy donors. Trimming at V came to 4 bases and at J to 5 bases, leaving 6 bases not matched to a gene. The CDR3 has 16 amino acids. CDR1 SGHDN and CDR2 FVKESK come from the germline V gene. Primers for the PCR totalled 60 Vbeta and 13 Jbeta. The repertoire was sequenced with immunoSEQ multiplex PCR; TCRdb's copy has only in-frame clones and lacks some. The sample holds about 150,000 clones; under 80% are singletons and the top ten take roughly 1.5%. This chain connects TRBV14 to TRBJ2-3; TRBD2 agrees at 13 bases. The receptor comes from a woman younger than 45 in good health and CMV-seronegative. Sequenced: PBMCs. Written as DNA, the CDR3 is TGTGCCAGCAGCCCATGGACTAGCGGGGGAGGAGATACGCAGTATTTT. Protein: CASSPWTSGGGDTQYF.